A selection of T cell receptor beta chains follows, all from one sample in a study of T cell repertoires in cytomegalovirus infection. Which antigens these TCRs recognize remains unknown. TCRdb re-derived calls from the reads in MiXCR, one entry per CDR3 protein. The sample holds roughly 350,000 distinct CDR3 sequences, roughly 36% seen once. Sequenced here: cultured PBMCs, sampled from culture after CMV antigen stimulation. The receptor set was obtained from a human donor in good health (CMV status not recorded). Some clones in this sample may be carry-over from other donors' samples. Both conserved end residues are part of each CDR3. D genes are given only for firm matches. Only some rows state a clone size, as once, few, many or a class for expanded clones.

v_gene: TRBV28
abundance: -
d_gene: TRBD1
j_gene: TRBJ2-3
CDR3nt: TGTGCCAGCAGTGCGGGACAGGGAGATACGCAGTATTTT
CDR3aa: CASSAGQGDTQYF

v_gene: TRBV6-2/TRBV6-3
abundance: -
d_gene: -
j_gene: TRBJ2-7
CDR3nt: TGTGCCAGCAGCCCCTGGGGCACCGGAACGCTGGAGCAGTACTTC
CDR3aa: CASSPWGTGTLEQYF

v_gene: TRBV5-5
abundance: once
d_gene: TRBD1
j_gene: TRBJ1-3
CDR3nt: TGTGCCAGCTCTATGACAGGGTCTGGAAACACCATATATTTT
CDR3aa: CASSMTGSGNTIYF

v_gene: TRBV9
abundance: few
d_gene: -
j_gene: TRBJ2-1
CDR3nt: TGTGCCAGCAGCGTAGCTATGGATGATGAGCAGTTCTTC
CDR3aa: CASSVAMDDEQFF

v_gene: TRBV7-2
abundance: few
d_gene: -
j_gene: TRBJ2-7
CDR3nt: TGTGCCAGCAGCTCGGGACTCCGCAATACCTACGAGCAGTACTTC
CDR3aa: CASSSGLRNTYEQYF

v_gene: TRBV12-3/TRBV12-4
abundance: few
d_gene: -
j_gene: TRBJ2-1
CDR3nt: TGTGCCAGTTCCGGGAAAGGGCAGTTCTTC
CDR3aa: CASSGKGQFF

v_gene: TRBV7-2
abundance: many
d_gene: -
j_gene: TRBJ1-3
CDR3nt: TGTGCCAGCAGCTCTTTGGGGAGTTCTTTCTCTGGAAACACCATATATTTT
CDR3aa: CASSSLGSSFSGNTIYF

v_gene: TRBV6-2/TRBV6-3
abundance: few
d_gene: TRBD2
j_gene: TRBJ2-7
CDR3nt: TGTGCCAGCAGTAACGGACTAGCGGGAAGCTCCTACGAGCAGTACTTC
CDR3aa: CASSNGLAGSSYEQYF

v_gene: TRBV4-2
abundance: -
d_gene: -
j_gene: TRBJ1-1
CDR3nt: TGTGCCAGCAGCCAAAGCCGGGCCCTGAACACTGAAGCTTTCTTT
CDR3aa: CASSQSRALNTEAFF

v_gene: TRBV12-3/TRBV12-4
abundance: few
d_gene: TRBD2
j_gene: TRBJ2-3
CDR3nt: TGTGCCAGCAGTTCCATCGGACTAGCGGGAGGGCTCTACACAGATACGCAGTATTTT
CDR3aa: CASSSIGLAGGLYTDTQYF

v_gene: TRBV5-6
abundance: -
d_gene: -
j_gene: TRBJ1-1
CDR3nt: TGTGCCAGCAGCTTGGTGGGGCGACATGAAGCTTTCTTT
CDR3aa: CASSLVGRHEAFF

v_gene: TRBV12-3/TRBV12-4
abundance: -
d_gene: TRBD1
j_gene: TRBJ1-3
CDR3nt: TGTGCCAGCAGTACGGGGACAGGGTATGGAAACACCATATATTTT
CDR3aa: CASSTGTGYGNTIYF

v_gene: TRBV7-3
abundance: -
d_gene: -
j_gene: TRBJ1-1
CDR3nt: TGTGCCAGCAGCGAACAGGGAGGGCACACTGAAGCTTTCTTT
CDR3aa: CASSEQGGHTEAFF

v_gene: TRBV10-3
abundance: -
d_gene: -
j_gene: TRBJ2-3
CDR3nt: TGTGCCATCAAATCCGGGGGGCCGAGCACAGATACGCAGTATTTT
CDR3aa: CAIKSGGPSTDTQYF

v_gene: TRBV5-4
abundance: -
d_gene: -
j_gene: TRBJ2-2
CDR3nt: TGTGCCAGCAGAAAAGCGAGGGAGGATGCCGGGGAGCTGTTTTTT
CDR3aa: CASRKAREDAGELFF

v_gene: TRBV6-5
abundance: -
d_gene: TRBD2
j_gene: TRBJ2-7
CDR3nt: TGTGCCAGCAGTTACTCTTCCCCGGGACTAGTCGACGAGCAGTACTTC
CDR3aa: CASSYSSPGLVDEQYF

v_gene: TRBV6-1
abundance: few
d_gene: -
j_gene: TRBJ1-3
CDR3nt: TGTGCCAGCAGTGAAGCAGGCAGCTCTGGAAACACCATATATTTT
CDR3aa: CASSEAGSSGNTIYF

v_gene: TRBV4-3
abundance: -
d_gene: -
j_gene: TRBJ1-2
CDR3nt: TGCGCCAGCAGCCAAGAAAGACCGGGAGGCGGTGGCTACACCTTC
CDR3aa: CASSQERPGGGGYTF

v_gene: TRBV7-2
abundance: few
d_gene: -
j_gene: TRBJ2-7
CDR3nt: TGTGCCAGCAGCTCAACCCCCCGGGCTCCACTCCACTTC
CDR3aa: CASSSTPRAPLHF

v_gene: TRBV4-1
abundance: few
d_gene: TRBD2
j_gene: TRBJ2-3
CDR3nt: TGCGCCAGCAGCCACCCCCCGCGGACTAGCTCCGTTTTTGGCACAGATACGCAGTATTTT
CDR3aa: CASSHPPRTSSVFGTDTQYF

v_gene: TRBV14
abundance: few
d_gene: -
j_gene: TRBJ2-3
CDR3nt: TGTGCCAGCAGCCAAGATTCGGGACTCTCCGTGAGCACAGATACGCAGTATTTT
CDR3aa: CASSQDSGLSVSTDTQYF

v_gene: TRBV6-2/TRBV6-3
abundance: -
d_gene: TRBD1
j_gene: TRBJ2-2
CDR3nt: TGTGCCAGCAGTTACCCCGGGACAGGGGGTAACACCGGGGAGCTGTTTTTT
CDR3aa: CASSYPGTGGNTGELFF

v_gene: TRBV11-2
abundance: few
d_gene: TRBD1
j_gene: TRBJ1-1
CDR3nt: TGTGCCAGCAGTTTATCAGGGACAGTTCTCATGAACACTGAAGCTTTCTTT
CDR3aa: CASSLSGTVLMNTEAFF

v_gene: TRBV7-9
abundance: few
d_gene: -
j_gene: TRBJ1-3
CDR3nt: TGTGCCAGCAGCCTTCGGGGAGTAGGGGACACCATATATTTT
CDR3aa: CASSLRGVGDTIYF

v_gene: TRBV19
abundance: few
d_gene: TRBD1
j_gene: TRBJ1-5
CDR3nt: TGTGCCAGTAGATTAACAGGGGTCAGCAATCAGCCCCAGCATTTT
CDR3aa: CASRLTGVSNQPQHF

v_gene: TRBV19
abundance: few
d_gene: -
j_gene: TRBJ1-5
CDR3nt: TGTGCCAGTAGTAGGAAGGGAAATCAGCCCCAGCATTTT
CDR3aa: CASSRKGNQPQHF

v_gene: TRBV6-5
abundance: few
d_gene: -
j_gene: TRBJ1-3
CDR3nt: TGTGCCAGCAAACGACCGGGCTCTGGAAACACCATATATTTT
CDR3aa: CASKRPGSGNTIYF

v_gene: TRBV11-2
abundance: -
d_gene: TRBD2
j_gene: TRBJ2-1
CDR3nt: TGTGCCAGCAGCTCCGAACTAGCGGGAGGGAATGAGCAGTTCTTC
CDR3aa: CASSSELAGGNEQFF

v_gene: TRBV6-5
abundance: many
d_gene: -
j_gene: TRBJ2-1
CDR3nt: TGTGCCAGCAGTTACTCGAGATCCAGCGGAAACTACAATGAGCAGTTCTTC
CDR3aa: CASSYSRSSGNYNEQFF

v_gene: TRBV5-1
abundance: -
d_gene: -
j_gene: TRBJ2-1
CDR3nt: TGCGCCAGCAGCTTGGCTTTAGCGTACCACAATGAGCAGTTCTTC
CDR3aa: CASSLALAYHNEQFF

v_gene: TRBV6-2/TRBV6-3
abundance: -
d_gene: TRBD2
j_gene: TRBJ2-7
CDR3nt: TGTGCCAGCAGTTACTCGACTAGCGGGAGGTCTGAGCAGTACTTC
CDR3aa: CASSYSTSGRSEQYF

v_gene: TRBV15
abundance: -
d_gene: -
j_gene: TRBJ2-2
CDR3nt: TGTGCCACCAGCAGAGACAGCGCGAACACCGGGGAGCTGTTTTTT
CDR3aa: CATSRDSANTGELFF

v_gene: TRBV7-2
abundance: -
d_gene: -
j_gene: TRBJ1-1
CDR3nt: TGTGCCAGCAGCTTAGATGGTCAACCGATTCGAGAAGCTTTCTTT
CDR3aa: CASSLDGQPIREAFF

v_gene: TRBV2
abundance: few
d_gene: -
j_gene: TRBJ1-5
CDR3nt: TGTGCCAGCAGTGAGGGGGGGGCCGGCAATCAGCCCCAGCATTTT
CDR3aa: CASSEGGAGNQPQHF

v_gene: TRBV12-3/TRBV12-4
abundance: -
d_gene: TRBD1
j_gene: TRBJ1-1
CDR3nt: TGTGCCAGCAGTTTAGCGCACAGGGGTATAACCGGGAACACTGAAGCTTTCTTT
CDR3aa: CASSLAHRGITGNTEAFF

v_gene: TRBV6-6
abundance: -
d_gene: TRBD1
j_gene: TRBJ1-5
CDR3nt: TGTGCCACTTCGCCGTTTGCGGTGGGGACAGGGGTTGATCAGCCCCAGCATTTT
CDR3aa: CATSPFAVGTGVDQPQHF

v_gene: TRBV20-1
abundance: -
d_gene: -
j_gene: TRBJ2-3
CDR3nt: TGCAGTGCTAGAGATGCGGGGTACACAGATACGCAGTATTTT
CDR3aa: CSARDAGYTDTQYF